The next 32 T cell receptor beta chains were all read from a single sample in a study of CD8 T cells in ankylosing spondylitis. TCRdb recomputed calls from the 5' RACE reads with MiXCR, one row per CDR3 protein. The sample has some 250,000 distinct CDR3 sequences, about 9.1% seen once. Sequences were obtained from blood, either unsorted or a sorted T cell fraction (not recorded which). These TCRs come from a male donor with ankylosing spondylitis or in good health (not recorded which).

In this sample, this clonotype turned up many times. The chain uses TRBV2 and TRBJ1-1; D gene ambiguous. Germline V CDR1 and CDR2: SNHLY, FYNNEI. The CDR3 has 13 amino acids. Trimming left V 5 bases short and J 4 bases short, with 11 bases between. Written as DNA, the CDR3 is TGTGCCAGCAGTCCCCCGGGAGCCACTGAAGCTTTCTTT. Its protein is CASSPPGATEAFF. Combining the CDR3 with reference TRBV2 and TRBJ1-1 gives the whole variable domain EPEVTQTPSHQVTQMGQEVILRCVPISNHLYFYWYRQILGQKVEFLVSFYNNEISEKSEIFDDQFSVERPDGSNFTLKIRSTKLEDSAMYFCASSPPGATEAFFGQGTRLTVV.

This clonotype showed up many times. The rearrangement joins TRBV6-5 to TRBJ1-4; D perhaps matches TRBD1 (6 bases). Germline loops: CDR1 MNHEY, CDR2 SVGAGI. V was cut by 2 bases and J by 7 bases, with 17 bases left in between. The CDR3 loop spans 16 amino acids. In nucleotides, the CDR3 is TGTGCCAGCAGTTACCGCGGAGGGGGGAGGAGTGAAAAACTGTTTTTT. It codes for CASSYRGGGRSEKLFF.

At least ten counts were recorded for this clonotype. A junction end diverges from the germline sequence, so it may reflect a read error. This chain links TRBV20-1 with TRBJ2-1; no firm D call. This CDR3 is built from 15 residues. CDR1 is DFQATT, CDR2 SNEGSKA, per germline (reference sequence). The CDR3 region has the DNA TGCAGTGCTAGAGATTCGGCAGTCTCCCACAATGAGCAGTTCTTC. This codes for CSARDSAVSHNEQFF.

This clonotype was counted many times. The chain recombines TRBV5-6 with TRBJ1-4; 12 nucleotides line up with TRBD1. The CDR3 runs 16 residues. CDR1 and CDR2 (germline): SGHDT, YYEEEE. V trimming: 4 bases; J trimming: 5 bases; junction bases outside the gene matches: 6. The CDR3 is CASSTGTGGANEKLFF. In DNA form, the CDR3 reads TGTGCCAGCAGCACAGGGACAGGGGGCGCGAATGAAAAACTGTTTTTT. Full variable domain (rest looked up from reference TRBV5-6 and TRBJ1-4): DAGVTQSPTHLIKTRGQQVTLRCSPKSGHDTVSWYQQALGQGPQFIFQYYEEEERQRGNFPDRFSGHQFPNYSSELNVNALLLGDSALYLCASSTGTGGANEKLFFGSGTQLSVL.

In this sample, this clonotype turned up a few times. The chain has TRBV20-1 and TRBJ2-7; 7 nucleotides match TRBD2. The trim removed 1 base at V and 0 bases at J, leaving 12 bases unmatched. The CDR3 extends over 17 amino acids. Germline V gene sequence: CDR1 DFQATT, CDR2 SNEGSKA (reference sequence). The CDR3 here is CSARAVGLADSSYEQYF. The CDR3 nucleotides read TGCAGTGCTAGAGCCGTGGGGCTAGCGGATTCCTCCTACGAGCAGTACTTC.

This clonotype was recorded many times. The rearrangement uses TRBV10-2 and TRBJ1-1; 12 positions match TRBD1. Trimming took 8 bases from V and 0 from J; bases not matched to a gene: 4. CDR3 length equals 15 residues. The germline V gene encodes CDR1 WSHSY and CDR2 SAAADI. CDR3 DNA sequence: TGCGCCAGCGGGACAGGGGGCCTTATGAACACTGAAGCTTTCTTT. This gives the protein CASGTGGLMNTEAFF.

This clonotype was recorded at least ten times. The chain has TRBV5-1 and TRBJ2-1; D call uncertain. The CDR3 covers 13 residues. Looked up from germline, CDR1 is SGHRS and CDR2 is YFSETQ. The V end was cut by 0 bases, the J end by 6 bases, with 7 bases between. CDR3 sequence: CASSLDRRNEQFF. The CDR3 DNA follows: TGCGCCAGCAGCTTGGACAGACGCAATGAGCAGTTCTTC.

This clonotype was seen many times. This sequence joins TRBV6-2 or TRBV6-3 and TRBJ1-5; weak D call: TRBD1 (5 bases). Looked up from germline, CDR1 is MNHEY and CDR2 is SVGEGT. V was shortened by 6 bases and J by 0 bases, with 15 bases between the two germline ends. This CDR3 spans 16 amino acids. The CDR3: CASRPLDSDSNQPQHF. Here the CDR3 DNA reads TGTGCCAGCAGACCCCTCGACAGTGATAGCAATCAGCCCCAGCATTTT.

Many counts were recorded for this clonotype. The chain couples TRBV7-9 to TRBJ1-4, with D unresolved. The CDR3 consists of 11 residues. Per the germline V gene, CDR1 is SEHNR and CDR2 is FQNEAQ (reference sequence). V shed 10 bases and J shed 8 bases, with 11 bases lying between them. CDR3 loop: CATGRREKLFF. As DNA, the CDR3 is TGTGCCACCGGGCGGCGGGAAAAACTGTTTTTT.

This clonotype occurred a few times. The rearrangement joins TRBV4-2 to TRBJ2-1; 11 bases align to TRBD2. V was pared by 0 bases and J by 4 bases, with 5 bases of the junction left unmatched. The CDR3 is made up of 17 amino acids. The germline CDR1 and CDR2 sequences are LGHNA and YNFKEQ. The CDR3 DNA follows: TGTGCCAGCAGCCAAGATCGTGGACTAGCGGGTTACAATGAGCAGTTCTTC. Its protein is CASSQDRGLAGYNEQFF.

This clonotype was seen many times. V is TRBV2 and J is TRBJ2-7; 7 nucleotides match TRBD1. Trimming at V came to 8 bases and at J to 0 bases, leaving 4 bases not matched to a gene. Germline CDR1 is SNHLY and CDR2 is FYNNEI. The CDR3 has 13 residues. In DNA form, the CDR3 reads TGTGCCAGCGGCCGGGACAGCTCCTACGAGCAGTACTTC. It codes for CASGRDSSYEQYF. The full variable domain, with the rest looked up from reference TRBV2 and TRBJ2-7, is EPEVTQTPSHQVTQMGQEVILRCVPISNHLYFYWYRQILGQKVEFLVSFYNNEISEKSEIFDDQFSVERPDGSNFTLKIRSTKLEDSAMYFCASGRDSSYEQYFGPGTRLTVT.

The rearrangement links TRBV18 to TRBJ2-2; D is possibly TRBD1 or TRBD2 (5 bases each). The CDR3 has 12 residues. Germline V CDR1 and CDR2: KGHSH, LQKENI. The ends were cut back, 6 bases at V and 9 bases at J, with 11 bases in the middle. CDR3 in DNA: TGTGCCAGCTCCCCGGGGACCCGGGAGCTGTTTTTT. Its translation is CASSPGTRELFF.

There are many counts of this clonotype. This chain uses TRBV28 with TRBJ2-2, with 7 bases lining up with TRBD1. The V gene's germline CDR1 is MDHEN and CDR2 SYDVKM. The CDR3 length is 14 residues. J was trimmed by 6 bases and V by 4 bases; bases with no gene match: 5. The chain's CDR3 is CASSSGQDPGELFF. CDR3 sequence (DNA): TGTGCCAGCAGTTCAGGACAGGACCCCGGGGAGCTGTTTTTT.

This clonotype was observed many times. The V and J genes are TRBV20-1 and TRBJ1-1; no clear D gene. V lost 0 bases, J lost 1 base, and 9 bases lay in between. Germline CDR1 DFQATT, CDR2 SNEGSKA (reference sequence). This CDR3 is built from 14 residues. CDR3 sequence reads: CSARDHDTNTEAFF. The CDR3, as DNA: TGCAGTGCTAGAGATCACGATACGAACACTGAAGCTTTCTTT.

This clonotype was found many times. The CDR3 protein is CASGGSYGYTF. CDR3 bases: TGTGCCTCCGGGGGCTCGTATGGCTACACCTTC. The chain links TRBV7-9 to TRBJ1-2; D is possibly TRBD1 (6 bases). Germline CDR1 is SEHNR and CDR2 is FQNEAQ (reference sequence). This CDR3 contains 11 residues. The germline V and J ends were trimmed by 11 bases and 5 bases, with 12 bases remaining between them.

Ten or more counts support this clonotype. CDR3 region: CASSLTSGGRGYNEQFF. The CDR3, as DNA: TGTGCCAGCAGTCTTACCTCCGGCGGGAGGGGTTACAATGAGCAGTTCTTC. The chain employs TRBV27 and TRBJ2-1, with 9 nucleotides matching TRBD2. Trimming cost V 5 bases and J 4 bases; bases outside gene matches: 12. Germline V gives CDR1 MNHEY, CDR2 SMNVEV (reference sequence). This CDR3 region has 17 residues.

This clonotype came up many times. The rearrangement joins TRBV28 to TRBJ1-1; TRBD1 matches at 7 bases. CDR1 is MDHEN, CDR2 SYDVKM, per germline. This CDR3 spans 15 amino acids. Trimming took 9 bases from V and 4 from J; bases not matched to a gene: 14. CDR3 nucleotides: TGTGCCAGTTCTAGGCTGACAGGGTGGGGCACTGAAGCTTTCTTT. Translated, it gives CASSRLTGWGTEAFF. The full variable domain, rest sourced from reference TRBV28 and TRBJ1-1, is DVKVTQSSRYLVKRTGEKVFLECVQDMDHENMFWYRQDPGLGLRLIYFSYDVKMKEKGDIPEGYSVSREKKERFSLILESASTNQTSMYLCASSRLTGWGTEAFFGQGTRLTVV.

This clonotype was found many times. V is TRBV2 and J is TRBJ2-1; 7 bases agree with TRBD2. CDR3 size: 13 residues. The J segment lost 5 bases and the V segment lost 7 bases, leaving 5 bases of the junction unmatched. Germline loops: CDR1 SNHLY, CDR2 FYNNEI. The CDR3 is CASTPGTNNEQFF. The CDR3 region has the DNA TGTGCCAGCACCCCCGGGACTAACAATGAGCAGTTCTTC.

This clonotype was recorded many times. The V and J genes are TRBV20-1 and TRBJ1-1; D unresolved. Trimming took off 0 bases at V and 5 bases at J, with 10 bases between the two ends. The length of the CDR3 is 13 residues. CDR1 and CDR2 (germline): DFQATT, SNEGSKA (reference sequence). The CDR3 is CSARESGRTEAFF. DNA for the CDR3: TGCAGTGCTAGAGAGTCGGGAAGGACTGAAGCTTTCTTT.

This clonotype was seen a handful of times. CDR3 sequence: CASSLDIARNGEQFF. The CDR3 DNA sequence: TGTGCCAGCAGCTTAGATATAGCCCGCAACGGTGAGCAGTTCTTC. The gene calls are TRBV11-2 and TRBJ2-1; D call uncertain. Germline V lookup: CDR1 SGHAT, CDR2 FQNNGV. V was shortened by 0 bases and J by 9 bases, with 15 bases between the two germline ends. This CDR3 contains 15 residues.

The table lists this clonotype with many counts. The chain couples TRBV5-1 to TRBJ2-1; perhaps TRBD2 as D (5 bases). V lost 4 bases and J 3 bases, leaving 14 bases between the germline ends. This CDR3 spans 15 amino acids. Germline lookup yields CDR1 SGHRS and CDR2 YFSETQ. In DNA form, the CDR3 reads TGCGCCAGCAGCCCAAGCGGTCTAAACTACAATGAGCAGTTCTTC. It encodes CASSPSGLNYNEQFF.

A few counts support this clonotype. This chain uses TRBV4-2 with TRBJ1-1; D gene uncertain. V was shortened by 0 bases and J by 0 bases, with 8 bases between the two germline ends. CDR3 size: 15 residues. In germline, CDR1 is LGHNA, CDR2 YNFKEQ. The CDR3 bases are TGTGCCAGCAGCCAAGATGCTCAGCTGAACACTGAAGCTTTCTTT. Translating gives CASSQDAQLNTEAFF.

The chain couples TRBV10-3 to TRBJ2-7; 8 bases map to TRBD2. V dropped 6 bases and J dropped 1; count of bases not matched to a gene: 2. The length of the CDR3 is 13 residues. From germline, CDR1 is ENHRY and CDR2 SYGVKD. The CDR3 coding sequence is TGTGCCATCAGGGGACTAGAGTCCTACGAGCAGTACTTC. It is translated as CAIRGLESYEQYF.

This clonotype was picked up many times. The CDR3 DNA reads as TGTGCCAGCACCGTCGGGAGTTCGAGAGAGACCCAGTACTTC. Protein: CASTVGSSRETQYF. V usage is TRBV12-3 or TRBV12-4 and J usage is TRBJ2-5; the D gene is possibly TRBD2 (6 bases). The V gene lost 7 bases and the J gene lost 4 bases, with 16 bases spanning the gap. The CDR3 runs to 14 residues.

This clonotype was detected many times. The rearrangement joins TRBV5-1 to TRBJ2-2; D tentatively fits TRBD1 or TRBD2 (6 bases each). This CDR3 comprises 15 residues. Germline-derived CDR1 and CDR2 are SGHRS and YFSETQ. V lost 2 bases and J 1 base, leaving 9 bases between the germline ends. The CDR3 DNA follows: TGCGCCAGCAGCTTCGGGGGCTTGAACACCGGGGAGCTGTTTTTT. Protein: CASSFGGLNTGELFF.

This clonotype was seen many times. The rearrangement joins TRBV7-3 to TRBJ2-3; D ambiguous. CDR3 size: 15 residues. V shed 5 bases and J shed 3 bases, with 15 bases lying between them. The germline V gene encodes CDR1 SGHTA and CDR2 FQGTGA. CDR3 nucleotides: TGTGCCAGCAGCCGGACCCTAGTAGGTACAGATACGCAGTATTTT. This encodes CASSRTLVGTDTQYF.

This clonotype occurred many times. The chain's CDR3 is CASSSPVGRREQFF. The CDR3 DNA sequence: TGTGCCAGCAGTTCGCCGGTGGGGCGGCGTGAGCAGTTCTTC. The V and J genes are TRBV12-3 or TRBV12-4 and TRBJ2-1; TRBD1 is a possible D gene (5 bases). Trimming took off 4 bases at V and 9 bases at J, with 16 bases between the two ends. This CDR3 is built from 14 residues.

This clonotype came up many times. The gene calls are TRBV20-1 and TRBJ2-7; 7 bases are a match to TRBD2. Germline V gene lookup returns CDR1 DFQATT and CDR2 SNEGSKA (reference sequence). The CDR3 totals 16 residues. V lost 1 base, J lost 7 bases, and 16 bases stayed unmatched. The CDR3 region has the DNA TGCAGTGCTAGAGTCGTAAAGGGAGGGCGCCTTTTGGAGCAGTACTTC. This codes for CSARVVKGGRLLEQYF.

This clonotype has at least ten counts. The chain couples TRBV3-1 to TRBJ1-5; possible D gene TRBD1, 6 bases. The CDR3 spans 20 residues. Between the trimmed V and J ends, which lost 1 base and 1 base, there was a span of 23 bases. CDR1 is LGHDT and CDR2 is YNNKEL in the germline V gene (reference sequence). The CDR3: CASSQGGGNPRGWSNQPQHF. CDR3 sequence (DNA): TGTGCCAGCAGCCAAGGTGGGGGCAACCCCAGGGGCTGGAGCAATCAGCCCCAGCATTTT. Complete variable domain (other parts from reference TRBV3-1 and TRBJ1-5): DTAVSQTPKYLVTQMGNDKSIKCEQNLGHDTMYWYKQDSKKFLKIMFSYNNKELIINETVPNRFSPKSPDKAHLNLHINSLELGDSAVYFCASSQGGGNPRGWSNQPQHFGDGTRLSIL.

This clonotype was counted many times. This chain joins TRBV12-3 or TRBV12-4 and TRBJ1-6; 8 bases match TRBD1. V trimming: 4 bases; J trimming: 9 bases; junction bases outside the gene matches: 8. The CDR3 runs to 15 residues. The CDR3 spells CASSWTGTLRSPLHF. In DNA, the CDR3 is TGTGCCAGCAGTTGGACAGGGACCCTTCGTTCACCCCTCCACTTT.

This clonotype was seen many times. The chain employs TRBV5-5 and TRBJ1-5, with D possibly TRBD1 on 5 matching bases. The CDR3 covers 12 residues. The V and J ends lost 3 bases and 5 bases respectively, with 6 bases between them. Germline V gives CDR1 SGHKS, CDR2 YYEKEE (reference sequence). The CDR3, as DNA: TGTGCCAGCAGCTGGGGGGATCAGCCCCAGCATTTT. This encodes CASSWGDQPQHF.

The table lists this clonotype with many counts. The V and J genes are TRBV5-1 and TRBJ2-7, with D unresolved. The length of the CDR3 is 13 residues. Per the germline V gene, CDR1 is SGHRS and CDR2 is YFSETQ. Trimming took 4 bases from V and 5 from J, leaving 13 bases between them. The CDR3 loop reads CASSLEDGDEQYF. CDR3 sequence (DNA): TGCGCCAGCAGCCTAGAGGACGGAGACGAGCAGTACTTC.